The 21 T cell receptor beta chains below were found in one sample sequenced in a study of T cell responses to AZD1222 COVID-19 vaccine. Profiled with immunoSEQ multiplex PCR; TCRdb holds only in-frame clones, not every one. The top ten clones hold 1.6% of a sample with fewer than 200,000 clones, around nine tenths of them seen once. This specimen consisted of peripheral blood, obtained on day 0 of AZD1222 vaccination. These receptors were collected from an adult in good health.

This clone was observed once. The chain combines TRBV19 with TRBJ1-2; 10 bases map to TRBD1. Germline V gene data show CDR1 as LNHDA and CDR2 as SQIVND (reference sequence). J lost 7 bases, V lost 5 bases, and 22 bases had no gene match. There are 19 residues in the CDR3. This chain's CDR3 is CASSFKPGQGVKFLGGYTF. The CDR3, as DNA: TGTGCCAGTAGTTTCAAGCCCGGACAGGGGGTAAAGTTCTTAGGTGGCTACACCTTC.

The J gene is TRBJ1-5, the V gene TRBV19, with D hard to call. Germline values: CDR1 LNHDA, CDR2 SQIVND (reference sequence). V lost 0 bases to trimming and J lost 2 bases, with 5 bases between them. The CDR3 consists of 14 residues. Here the CDR3 DNA reads TGTGCCAGTAGTATAGAACGGCGCAATCAGCCCCAGCATTTT. This gives the protein CASSIERRNQPQHF.

The chain joins TRBV29-1 to TRBJ1-1, with TRBD1 as a possible D gene (6 bases). Germline CDR1 SQVTM, CDR2 ANQGSEA. Trimming shortened V by 8 bases and J by 2 bases, and 12 bases separated the two germline ends. The CDR3 extends over 12 amino acids. Here the CDR3 reads CSFRDINTEAFF. In DNA form, the CDR3 reads TGCAGCTTCCGGGACATTAACACTGAAGCTTTCTTT.

This chain joins TRBV10-2 and TRBJ2-5, with D hard to call. With 3 bases removed from V and 2 bases from J, the gap between germline ends came to 10 bases. CDR1 is WSHSY, CDR2 SAAADI, per germline. The CDR3 extends over 14 amino acids. This CDR3 is CASSDQIKQETQYF. The CDR3 DNA reads TGCGCCAGCAGTGATCAGATCAAACAAGAGACCCAGTACTTC.

The chain is built from TRBV18 and TRBJ2-3; tentatively, D is TRBD1 (5 bases). Trimming took off 9 bases at V and 2 bases at J, with 18 bases between the two ends. The CDR3 loop spans 15 amino acids. Germline CDR1 reads KGHSH; CDR2 reads LQKENI. CDR3: CASYTEQGPTDTQYF. For the CDR3, the DNA is TGTGCCAGTTACACCGAGCAGGGTCCCACAGATACGCAGTATTTT.

V is TRBV9 and J is TRBJ2-3; D call uncertain. The germline gives CDR1 SGDLS, CDR2 YYNGEE. The CDR3 totals 13 residues. V was trimmed by 7 bases and J by 1 base, leaving 10 bases between them. In DNA form, the CDR3 reads TGTGCCAGCGATACGGGCGGCACAGATACGCAGTATTTT. Protein sequence: CASDTGGTDTQYF.

This clone was counted a single time. The same CDR3 also results from other DNA sequences found in this sample. The V gene is TRBV2, the J gene TRBJ2-3, with D tentatively TRBD1 (5 bases). This CDR3 region has 14 residues. Trimming pared 6 bases from V and 2 bases from J, leaving 12 bases between. Germline V CDR1 and CDR2: SNHLY, FYNNEI. DNA of the CDR3: TGTGCCAGCAGCCGAACAGGTTCCACAGATACGCAGTATTTT. Amino acid sequence: CASSRTGSTDTQYF.

This chain joins TRBV24-1 and TRBJ2-3; 10 positions match TRBD2. The J segment lost 4 bases and the V segment lost 3 bases, leaving 3 bases of the junction unmatched. Germline V gene sequence: CDR1 KGHDR, CDR2 SFDVKD. CDR3 length: 15 amino acids. The DNA of the CDR3 is TGTGCCACCAGTGATCCTAGCGGGAGCCCAGATACGCAGTATTTT. It specifies CATSDPSGSPDTQYF.

The chain employs TRBV5-1 and TRBJ2-1; TRBD2 matches at 10 bases. The V segment lost 0 bases and the J segment 7 bases; nucleotides outside the gene matches: 4. There are 15 residues in the CDR3. Germline V CDR1 and CDR2: SGHRS, YFSETQ. CDR3 amino acids: CASSLASGSLNEQFF. In DNA, the CDR3 is TGCGCCAGCAGCTTGGCTAGCGGGAGCCTGAATGAGCAGTTCTTC.

V is TRBV18 and J is TRBJ1-6; D remains unclear. Looked up from germline, CDR1 is KGHSH and CDR2 is LQKENI. CDR3 length equals 15 residues. Trimming removed 6 bases from V and 3 bases from J, with 12 bases in between. In DNA, the CDR3 is TGTGCCAGCTCTCCTTCCAGCCACTATAATTCACCCCTCCACTTT. It codes for CASSPSSHYNSPLHF.

This clone was detected once. The chain recombines TRBV4-1 with TRBJ2-2; D uncertain. The CDR3 has 16 residues. Trimming shortened V by 0 bases and J by 1 base, and 9 bases separated the two germline ends. Germline values: CDR1 MGHRA, CDR2 YSYEKL. The CDR3 is CASSQESAGNTGELFF. The CDR3 DNA reads TGCGCCAGCAGCCAAGAATCGGCAGGGAACACCGGGGAGCTGTTTTTT.

V is TRBV27 and J is TRBJ1-5; 9 bases fit TRBD1. The CDR3 extends over 17 amino acids. Unmatched junction bases numbered 7, after V lost 3 bases and J lost 1 base. Germline CDR1 and CDR2: MNHEY and SMNVEV (reference sequence). CDR3 sequence: CASSLTGGFRSNQPQHF. In DNA form, the CDR3 reads TGTGCCAGCAGTTTGACAGGGGGATTCCGAAGCAATCAGCCCCAGCATTTT.

The chain has TRBV18 and TRBJ1-6, with a tentative D call TRBD1 (5 bases). CDR1 and CDR2 from the germline V gene are KGHSH and LQKENI. The germline V and J ends were trimmed by 3 bases and 8 bases, with 8 bases remaining between them. This CDR3 contains 13 residues. This CDR3 reads CASSPRGDSPLHF. In DNA form, the CDR3 reads TGTGCCAGCTCACCTCGGGGGGATTCACCCCTCCACTTT.

Note on this clone: The germline gene is not matched at one end of the junction; a read error may be the cause. V usage is TRBV7-9 and J usage is TRBJ2-7, with a weak D call TRBD1 (7 bases). CDR3 length equals 14 residues. CDR1 SEHNR and CDR2 FQNEAQ come from the germline V gene (reference sequence). The CDR3 loop is CASSIGTASGFWSF. Written as DNA, the CDR3 is TGTGCCAGCAGCATCGGGACAGCGAGCGGGTTCTGGTCCTTC.

This chain links TRBV4-1 with TRBJ1-1; TRBD1 is a possible D gene (5 bases). Germline CDR1 reads MGHRA; CDR2 reads YSYEKL. Trimming removed 3 bases at V and 4 bases at J, with 9 bases between. CDR3 length equals 13 residues. The CDR3 here is CASSHPGPTEAFF. DNA for the CDR3: TGCGCCAGCAGCCACCCAGGGCCCACTGAAGCTTTCTTT.

The chain has TRBV11-3 and TRBJ1-3; unclear D gene. The V gene's germline CDR1 is SGHNT and CDR2 YENEEA. V dropped 2 bases and J dropped 0 bases, with 8 bases sitting between them. The CDR3 totals 15 residues. As DNA, the CDR3 is TGTGCCAGCAGCTTAATGAACAGCTCTGGAAACACCATATATTTT. Amino acid sequence: CASSLMNSSGNTIYF.

The rearrangement joins TRBV4-2 to TRBJ2-2; 7 bases are shared with TRBD2. Per germline, CDR1 LGHNA and CDR2 YNFKEQ. Trimming at V came to 0 bases and at J to 4 bases, leaving 8 bases not matched to a gene. The CDR3 has 17 amino acids. CDR3 nucleotides: TGTGCCAGCAGCCAAGATTCCGCGGGGGACCTCACCGGGGAGCTGTTTTTT. This codes for CASSQDSAGDLTGELFF.

The chain combines TRBV19 with TRBJ2-7, with D unresolved. In germline, CDR1 is LNHDA, CDR2 SQIVND (reference sequence). This CDR3 spans 13 amino acids. The V gene lost 3 bases and the J gene lost 5 bases, with 11 bases spanning the gap. CDR3 coding DNA: TGTGCCAGTAGTATGGGTCAGGTAGACGAGCAGTACTTC. Translation: CASSMGQVDEQYF.

The chain links TRBV3-1 (or the pseudogene TRBV3-2) to TRBJ2-7; D is ambiguous. V lost 1 base and J lost 2, with 12 bases in between. CDR1 and CDR2 (germline): LGHDT, YNNKEL (reference sequence). The CDR3 has 15 residues. CDR3 DNA sequence: TGTGCCAGCAGCCAAGTTATGGGTCCAGCCTACGAGCAGTACTTC. Its translation: CASSQVMGPAYEQYF.

The rearrangement uses TRBV13 and TRBJ1-1, with a possible D match to TRBD1 (5 bases). The CDR3 covers 13 residues. Per the germline V gene, CDR1 is PRHDT and CDR2 is FYEKMQ (reference sequence). V gave up 3 bases and J gave up 3 bases, with 8 bases separating them. CDR3 nucleotide sequence: TGTGCCAGCAGCTTTGGACAACACACTGAAGCTTTCTTT. Translation gives CASSFGQHTEAFF.

V gene TRBV18 combines with J gene TRBJ2-1; the match to TRBD1 covers 9 bases. Germline lookup yields CDR1 KGHSH and CDR2 LQKENI. The V and J ends lost 5 bases and 4 bases, in that order; junction bases with no gene match: 6. The CDR3 spans 15 residues. The CDR3 region has the DNA TGTGCCAGCTCAACCGGGACAGGGTTATACAATGAGCAGTTCTTC. The encoded protein is CASSTGTGLYNEQFF.